This passage covers 24 T cell receptor beta chains from one sample sequenced in a study of shared clonotypes between healthy human individuals. The assay was immunoSEQ multiplex PCR, and TCRdb's table has in-frame clones only and misses some. The table records roughly 2.2 million clones, less than 95% of them present only once. Sequencing input: naive CD4+ T cells from PBMCs. Subset of the sample: CD45RA+ positively selected. Receptors originate from a man between 18 and 35 years old in good health. Some clones in this sample may be carry-over from other donors' samples.

This sequence joins TRBV5-1 and TRBJ2-7; D might be TRBD1 (6 bases). This CDR3 region has 14 residues. V was cut by 3 bases and J by 3 bases, with 13 bases left in between. CDR1 and CDR2 (germline): SGHRS, YFSETQ. CDR3 protein: CASSSQGINYEQYF. CDR3 DNA: TGCGCCAGCAGCTCACAGGGTATAAACTACGAGCAGTACTTC. Supplemented by reference TRBV5-1 and TRBJ2-7, the full variable domain reads KAGVTQTPRYLIKTRGQQVTLSCSPISGHRSVSWYQQTPGQGLQFLFEYFSETQRNKGNFPGRFSGRQFSNSRSEMNVSTLELGDSALYLCASSSQGINYEQYFGPGTRLTVT.

CDR3 protein: CASSPGANNNEQFF. CDR3 bases: TGTGCCAGCAGCCCCGGAGCAAACAACAATGAGCAGTTCTTC. The chain links TRBV5-4 to TRBJ2-1; unclear D gene. The V gene's germline CDR1 is SGHNT and CDR2 YYREEE (reference sequence). Deletions cut 4 bases from V and 5 bases from J, with 13 bases between. The CDR3 runs 14 residues.

On this clone itself: This CDR3 is also generated by other DNA sequences in the sample. The chain couples TRBV7-2 to TRBJ1-2; 7 bases are shared with TRBD1. The CDR3 is 15 amino acids. The germline CDR1 and CDR2 sequences are SGHTA and FQGNSA. The J segment lost 2 bases and the V segment lost 5 bases, leaving 8 bases of the junction unmatched. The CDR3 reads CASSPRTGGNYGYTF. CDR3 nucleotide sequence: TGTGCCAGCAGCCCGAGGACAGGAGGGAACTATGGCTACACCTTC.

The genes are TRBV18 and TRBJ1-2; maybe TRBD1 (5 bases). Trimming stripped 3 bases from V and 6 bases from J, with 14 bases between. The CDR3 has 14 amino acids. Per germline, CDR1 KGHSH and CDR2 LQKENI. CDR3 coding DNA: TGTGCCAGCTCACCCTCGGGGGTAGCCCATGGCTACACCTTC. This gives the protein CASSPSGVAHGYTF.

This chain links TRBV5-1 with TRBJ2-5, with 8 bases that match TRBD1. V shed 2 bases and J 4 bases; nucleotides not matched to a gene: 13. The CDR3 is 17 amino acids. Germline CDR1 reads SGHRS; CDR2 reads YFSETQ. This chain's CDR3 is CASSFGGSDRARETQYF. In DNA, the CDR3 is TGCGCCAGCAGCTTCGGGGGTTCGGACAGGGCGAGAGAGACCCAGTACTTC.

The V call is TRBV5-1, the J call TRBJ2-5; weak D call: TRBD1 (7 bases). Germline V gene data show CDR1 as SGHRS and CDR2 as YFSETQ. V was pared by 0 bases and J by 5 bases, with 20 bases between. The CDR3 has 17 residues. For the CDR3, the DNA is TGCGCCAGCAGCTTGGCCAGGGGGGTTACCCCAGGGGAGACCCAGTACTTC. Translation: CASSLARGVTPGETQYF. Together with reference TRBV5-1 and TRBJ2-5, the CDR3 gives the full variable domain: KAGVTQTPRYLIKTRGQQVTLSCSPISGHRSVSWYQQTPGQGLQFLFEYFSETQRNKGNFPGRFSGRQFSNSRSEMNVSTLELGDSALYLCASSLARGVTPGETQYFGPGTRLLVL.

The rearrangement links TRBV30 to TRBJ1-1, with D perhaps TRBD1 (5 bases). The germline V gene encodes CDR1 GTSNPN and CDR2 SVGIG (reference sequence). This CDR3 is built from 16 residues. V was shortened by 2 bases and J by 0 bases, with 16 bases between the two germline ends. This CDR3 is CAWSKSRVGLNTEAFF. The DNA of the CDR3 is TGTGCCTGGAGTAAGTCCAGGGTAGGTCTGAACACTGAAGCTTTCTTT.

The chain employs TRBV15 and TRBJ2-3; a weak D match, TRBD2 (6 bases). The V gene's germline CDR1 is LNHNV and CDR2 YYDKDF (reference sequence). V lost 6 bases to trimming and J lost 4 bases, with 17 bases between them. The CDR3 sequence is 15 residues long. CDR3: CATRRGPNEADTQYF. CDR3 sequence (DNA): TGTGCCACCAGGCGGGGCCCTAATGAGGCAGATACGCAGTATTTT.

The chain recombines TRBV10-3 with TRBJ2-3; 13 bases are a match to TRBD2. The CDR3 contains 20 residues. In germline, CDR1 is ENHRY, CDR2 SYGVKD. Losses at the gene ends were 6 bases for V and 4 bases for J; bases not matched to a gene: 19. The chain's CDR3 is CAISSQLAGGPQLDPDTQYF. The CDR3 nucleotides are TGTGCCATCAGCTCCCAACTAGCGGGAGGGCCACAGTTGGATCCAGATACGCAGTATTTT.

This chain joins TRBV19 and TRBJ1-2; D is uncertain. V was cut by 4 bases and J by 1 base, with 10 bases left in between. This CDR3 is 14 amino acids long. Germline loops: CDR1 LNHDA, CDR2 SQIVND (reference sequence). The CDR3 loop is CASSSGRVNYGYTF. The CDR3, as DNA: TGTGCCAGTAGTAGCGGACGGGTTAACTATGGCTACACCTTC.

This clone was seen just once. The V call is TRBV10-3, the J call TRBJ1-4; D gene uncertain. Germline CDR1 is ENHRY and CDR2 is SYGVKD. The V and J ends lost 8 bases and 7 bases respectively, with 14 bases between them. This CDR3 has 13 residues. The CDR3 sequence is CAIGETYLEKLFF. The CDR3 DNA follows: TGTGCCATCGGGGAGACCTACCTTGAAAAACTGTTTTTT.

The V call is TRBV19, the J call TRBJ2-7, with unresolved D. The CDR3 sequence is 12 residues long. Trimming pared 1 base from V and 6 bases from J, leaving 7 bases between. The germline V gene encodes CDR1 LNHDA and CDR2 SQIVND (reference sequence). This CDR3 reads CASSIGYSEQYF. CDR3 DNA: TGTGCCAGTAGTATAGGATATTCCGAGCAGTACTTC.

As to this clone: Other DNA sequences in the same sample also yield this CDR3. The chain couples TRBV2 to TRBJ2-7; TRBD2 aligns across 8 bases. Looked up from germline, CDR1 is SNHLY and CDR2 is FYNNEI. Trimming cost V 4 bases and J 6 bases; bases outside gene matches: 5. The CDR3 has 13 residues. Here the CDR3 DNA reads TGTGCCAGCAGTGTAGGACTAGCTTCCGAGCAGTACTTC. Translation gives CASSVGLASEQYF.

The gene calls are TRBV6-5 and TRBJ2-7; no clear D gene. The germline gives CDR1 MNHEY, CDR2 SVGAGI. V lost 2 bases and J 2 bases, leaving 10 bases between the germline ends. The CDR3 contains 14 residues. The CDR3: CASSYAVPPYEQYF. CDR3 nucleotide sequence: TGTGCCAGCAGTTACGCGGTCCCCCCCTACGAGCAGTACTTC.

This clone was seen just once. The V and J genes are TRBV27 and TRBJ2-1, with 13 bases identical to TRBD2. Per the germline V gene, CDR1 is MNHEY and CDR2 is SMNVEV (reference sequence). Trimming at V came to 5 bases and at J to 6 bases, leaving 16 bases not matched to a gene. The CDR3 extends over 19 amino acids. DNA for the CDR3: TGTGCCAGCAGTCCATCCCCACTAGCGGGAGGGCCTAGGGGCAATGAGCAGTTCTTC. This gives the protein CASSPSPLAGGPRGNEQFF.

The chain recombines TRBV7-2 with TRBJ2-7; 10 bases map to TRBD2. The CDR3 contains 16 residues. Per the germline V gene, CDR1 is SGHTA and CDR2 is FQGNSA. Trimming removed 1 base from V and 2 bases from J; junction bases left unmatched: 5. The CDR3 DNA reads as TGTGCCAGCAGCTTAGAAGTAGCGGGAGGACCCTACGAGCAGTACTTC. Amino acid sequence: CASSLEVAGGPYEQYF.

The sample holds one count of this clone. J is TRBJ2-5 and V is TRBV7-8; perhaps TRBD1 as D (6 bases). Germline V CDR1 and CDR2: SGHVS, FQNEAQ. This CDR3 contains 18 residues. V lost 5 bases, J lost 0 bases, and 22 bases lay in between. The CDR3 DNA is TGTGCCAGCAGCCAATTATATGCAAGGGACACACACCAAGAGACCCAGTACTTC. The encoded protein is CASSQLYARDTHQETQYF.

This clone has just one count. V usage is TRBV6-5 and J usage is TRBJ1-1; D gene unclear. The V and J ends lost 6 bases and 2 bases respectively, with 16 bases between them. The germline gives CDR1 MNHEY, CDR2 SVGAGI. This CDR3 has 15 amino acids. CDR3 loop: CASSYIQTTNTEAFF. For the CDR3, the DNA is TGTGCCAGCAGCTACATACAGACAACAAACACTGAAGCTTTCTTT.

With respect to this clone: Other DNA variants within this sample encode the same CDR3. This sequence joins TRBV5-1 and TRBJ2-7; 9 nucleotides agree with TRBD1. The V gene end was trimmed by 4 bases and the J gene end by 2 bases; junction bases not matched to a gene: 4. Germline loops: CDR1 SGHRS, CDR2 YFSETQ. The length of the CDR3 is 14 residues. CDR3 sequence: CASSPGQGPYEQYF. CDR3 DNA sequence: TGCGCCAGCAGCCCGGGACAGGGACCCTACGAGCAGTACTTC.

This chain connects TRBV5-1 to TRBJ2-7; 9 bases agree with TRBD2. The J segment lost 2 bases and the V segment lost 4 bases, leaving 7 bases of the junction unmatched. Germline CDR1 and CDR2: SGHRS and YFSETQ. This CDR3 has 15 residues. CDR3 loop: CASSRLAGATYEQYF. The CDR3, as DNA: TGCGCCAGCAGCCGATTAGCGGGAGCAACCTACGAGCAGTACTTC.

The chain uses TRBV30 and TRBJ2-7; D may be TRBD2 (5 bases). From germline, CDR1 is GTSNPN and CDR2 SVGIG (reference sequence). V shed 0 bases and J shed 10 bases, with 10 bases lying between them. The CDR3 length is 11 residues. The CDR3 DNA reads as TGTGCCTGGAGTGTACCGGGGAGACAGTACTTC. It specifies CAWSVPGRQYF.

This clone has a single count. V is TRBV11-3 and J is TRBJ2-2; D unclear. V was trimmed by 4 bases and J by 7 bases, leaving 10 bases between them. This CDR3 has 13 residues. CDR1 and CDR2 from the germline V gene are SGHNT and YENEEA. The CDR3 DNA follows: TGTGCCAGCAGCTCTTCGAGCCGCGGGGAGCTGTTTTTT. It codes for CASSSSSRGELFF.

The chain employs TRBV7-2 and TRBJ2-3; D may correspond to TRBD1 or TRBD2 (6 bases each). This CDR3 region has 16 residues. Between the trimmed V and J ends, which lost 5 bases and 8 bases, there was a span of 23 bases. Germline V lookup: CDR1 SGHTA, CDR2 FQGNSA. The CDR3 DNA reads TGTGCCAGCAGCCCTAGCCCCGGGGGCGGGGCAGGTACGCAGTATTTT. It is translated as CASSPSPGGGAGTQYF.

This clone was recorded only once. DNA for the CDR3: TGCGCCAGCAGCGTGGGACTAGCGGAGTCCACAGATACGCAGTATTTT. Its translation is CASSVGLAESTDTQYF. The chain combines TRBV5-1 with TRBJ2-3; 11 bases agree with TRBD2. With V trimmed by 4 bases and J by 2 bases, 6 bases remained unmatched. This CDR3 is built from 16 residues. Germline V gives CDR1 SGHRS, CDR2 YFSETQ.